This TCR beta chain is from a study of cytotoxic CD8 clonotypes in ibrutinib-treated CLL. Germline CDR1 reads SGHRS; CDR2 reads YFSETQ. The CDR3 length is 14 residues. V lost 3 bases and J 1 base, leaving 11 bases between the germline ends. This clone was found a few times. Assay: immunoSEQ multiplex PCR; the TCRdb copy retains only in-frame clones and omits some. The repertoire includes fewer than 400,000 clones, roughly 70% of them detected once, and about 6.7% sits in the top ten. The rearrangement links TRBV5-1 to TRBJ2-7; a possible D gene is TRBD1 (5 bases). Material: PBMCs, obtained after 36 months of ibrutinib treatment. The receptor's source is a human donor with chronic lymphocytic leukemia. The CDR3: CASSSRDYSYEQYF. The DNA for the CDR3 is TGCGCCAGCAGCTCCAGGGATTATTCCTACGAGCAGTACTTC.